A single sample is the source of the 18 T cell receptor beta chains below, sequenced in a study of shared clonotypes between healthy human individuals. Profiled with immunoSEQ multiplex PCR; TCRdb holds only in-frame clones, not every one. In the table there are fewer than 850,000 clones, approximately 97% of which are singletons. CD8 cells regarded as naive lacked CD45RO, were positively chosen for CCR7, and omitted terminally differentiated effector memory CD45RA+ cells. What was sequenced was naive CD8+ T cells sorted from blood. The receptors here all came from a man aged 25 to 45 in good health.

The chain carries TRBV28 and TRBJ1-4; 8 bases map to TRBD1. The germline V gene encodes CDR1 MDHEN and CDR2 SYDVKM. This CDR3 spans 17 amino acids. Germline trimming cut 5 bases from V and 0 bases from J; bases unmatched to any gene: 8. The chain's CDR3 is CASSRLDREATNEKLFF. The DNA of the CDR3 is TGTGCCAGCAGTCGCCTGGACAGGGAAGCAACTAATGAAAAACTGTTTTTT.

This clone was recorded only once. This chain connects TRBV27 to TRBJ1-5; D is unresolved. The CDR3 contains 15 residues. Trimming cost V 2 bases and J 3 bases, with 11 bases left between them. CDR1 is MNHEY, CDR2 SMNVEV, per germline (reference sequence). CDR3 loop: CASSLVGLANQPQHF. The CDR3 nucleotides read TGTGCCAGCAGTTTAGTCGGGCTCGCCAATCAGCCCCAGCATTTT.

This rearrangement joins TRBV11-2 to TRBJ2-7, with D unclear. V lost 0 bases to trimming and J lost 0 bases, with 9 bases between them. The CDR3 covers 15 residues. Germline-derived CDR1 and CDR2 are SGHAT and FQNNGV. CDR3 amino acids: CASSLEGPNSYEQYF. CDR3 sequence (DNA): TGTGCCAGCAGCTTAGAAGGACCGAACTCCTACGAGCAGTACTTC.

In this sample, this clone turned up once. The chain carries TRBV19 and TRBJ2-4; no clear D. There are 13 residues in the CDR3. Trimming took off 4 bases at V and 5 bases at J, with 9 bases between the two ends. Germline lookup yields CDR1 LNHDA and CDR2 SQIVND (reference sequence). The CDR3 DNA reads as TGTGCCAGTAGTACTCCCCTACAAAACATTCAGTACTTC. Encoded protein: CASSTPLQNIQYF.

With respect to this clone: This same CDR3 is encoded by further DNA sequences in the sample. The chain employs TRBV4-1 and TRBJ2-7, with a possible D match to TRBD2 (6 bases). There are 14 residues in the CDR3. Germline V gives CDR1 MGHRA, CDR2 YSYEKL. V was clipped by 1 base and J by 1 base, with 8 bases between them. CDR3 loop: CASSQVRGSYEQYF. For the CDR3, the DNA is TGCGCCAGCAGCCAAGTCCGGGGGTCCTACGAGCAGTACTTC.

The chain has TRBV4-3 and TRBJ2-2; 8 bases are a match to TRBD2. Germline trimming cut 0 bases from V and 6 bases from J; bases unmatched to any gene: 12. This CDR3 contains 18 residues. In germline, CDR1 is LGHNA, CDR2 YSLEER. The CDR3 DNA reads TGCGCCAGCAGCCAAGATGGTTTTGGGAGCGGGAGATCCGGGGAGCTGTTTTTT. Translating it yields CASSQDGFGSGRSGELFF.

This chain uses TRBV19 with TRBJ1-2, with 7 bases lining up with TRBD1. The CDR3 is made up of 14 amino acids. Per germline, CDR1 LNHDA and CDR2 SQIVND (reference sequence). The ends lost 4 bases at V and 8 bases at J; junction bases unmatched: 10. The CDR3 DNA is TGTGCCAGTAGTACATCAGGGGGGAGGCAAGGCTACACCTTC. It encodes CASSTSGGRQGYTF.

The genes are TRBV7-8 and TRBJ2-2; D is undetermined. V was pared by 8 bases and J by 3 bases, with 16 bases between. From germline, CDR1 is SGHVS and CDR2 FQNEAQ. The CDR3 contains 15 residues. The DNA of the CDR3 is TGTGCCAGCGTTCCCAATCAGGTGCACACCGGGGAGCTGTTTTTT. This gives the protein CASVPNQVHTGELFF. Looking up the rest from reference TRBV7-8 and TRBJ2-2 gives the full variable domain: GAGVSQSPRYKVAKRGQDVALRCDPISGHVSLFWYQQALGQGPEFLTYFQNEAQLDKSGLPSDRFFAERPEGSVSTLKIQRTQQEDSAVYLCASVPNQVHTGELFFGEGSRLTVL.

Points on this clone: The junction does not match germline at one end; this may be a read error. This chain uses TRBV15 with TRBJ2-7; 14 positions match TRBD2. Germline V gene lookup returns CDR1 LNHNV and CDR2 YYDKDF (reference sequence). This CDR3 spans 12 amino acids. The CDR3 protein is CATSTGLAGVQF. The CDR3 coding sequence is TGTGCCACCAGCACGGGACTAGCGGGAGTTCAATTC.

The V call is TRBV11-3, the J call TRBJ2-7, with a weak D call TRBD1 (6 bases). The germline CDR1 and CDR2 sequences are SGHNT and YENEEA. CDR3 length: 13 amino acids. Trimming removed 1 base from V and 7 bases from J, with 11 bases in between. The CDR3 DNA is TGTGCCAGCAGCTTAGCAGGGGTAGAGGAGCAGTACTTC. Its protein is CASSLAGVEEQYF.

This chain uses TRBV9 with TRBJ2-1; no reliable D call. Germline CDR1 and CDR2: SGDLS and YYNGEE. Trimming pared 4 bases from V and 8 bases from J, leaving 25 bases between. CDR3 length: 17 residues. The CDR3 nucleotides are TGTGCCAGCAGCCCCCAAGGCGGATACCTGAAGGTGGATGAGCAGTTCTTC. It yields the protein CASSPQGGYLKVDEQFF.

In regard to this clone: The sample contains more than one DNA sequence encoding this CDR3. This rearrangement joins TRBV9 to TRBJ2-1; 14 bases are a match to TRBD2. This CDR3 comprises 17 residues. CDR1 is SGDLS, CDR2 YYNGEE, per germline. The J segment lost 1 base and the V segment lost 4 bases, leaving 4 bases of the junction unmatched. CDR3 bases: TGTGCCAGCAGCCCAGGGACTAGCGGGAGTTCCTACAATGAGCAGTTCTTC. Translated, it gives CASSPGTSGSSYNEQFF.

This chain links TRBV2 with TRBJ2-6, with D possibly matching TRBD1 (5 bases). Germline assignment: CDR1 SNHLY and CDR2 FYNNEI. This CDR3 has 14 amino acids. V was trimmed by 8 bases and J by 0 bases, leaving 8 bases between them. The CDR3 here is CASVRGSGANVLTF. DNA of the CDR3: TGTGCCAGCGTAAGGGGCTCTGGGGCCAACGTCCTGACTTTC.

This chain's CDR3 is CATSRGLYQETQYF. As DNA, the CDR3 is TGTGCCACCAGCAGAGGTTTGTACCAAGAGACCCAGTACTTC. The chain couples TRBV15 to TRBJ2-5, with no clear D. The CDR3 covers 14 residues. Trimming shortened V by 1 base and J by 0 bases, and 6 bases separated the two germline ends. CDR1 is LNHNV and CDR2 is YYDKDF in the germline V gene (reference sequence).

This chain links TRBV29-1 with TRBJ2-2; D gene unclear. V shed 6 bases and J shed 2 bases, with 16 bases lying between them. The CDR3 has 15 amino acids. Germline CDR1 SQVTM, CDR2 ANQGSEA. The CDR3 protein is CSVNAPGSNTGELFF. CDR3 nucleotide sequence: TGCAGCGTCAATGCCCCTGGAAGCAACACCGGGGAGCTGTTTTTT.

The chain is built from TRBV10-3 and TRBJ2-3, with TRBD2 matching over 15 bases. Germline CDR1 and CDR2: ENHRY and SYGVKD. This CDR3 is 14 amino acids long. The ends lost 9 bases at V and 6 bases at J; junction bases unmatched: 4. As DNA, the CDR3 is TGTGCCATGGGGACTAGCGGGGGGCTGGATACGCAGTATTTT. Its translation: CAMGTSGGLDTQYF.

V is TRBV4-3 and J is TRBJ2-2; 8 bases fit TRBD2. Germline values: CDR1 LGHNA, CDR2 YSLEER. Trimming took 1 base from V and 6 from J; bases not matched to a gene: 1. This CDR3 spans 14 amino acids. The CDR3 sequence is CASSQGAGAGELFF. The CDR3 DNA reads as TGCGCCAGCAGCCAAGGAGCGGGAGCCGGGGAGCTGTTTTTT.

The J gene is TRBJ2-7, the V gene TRBV27; D gene unclear. The CDR3 has 13 residues. Trimming stripped 1 base from V and 6 bases from J, with 10 bases between. Germline V lookup: CDR1 MNHEY, CDR2 SMNVEV (reference sequence). CDR3 sequence: CASSLYTGAEQYF. The DNA for the CDR3 is TGTGCCAGCAGTTTATATACCGGCGCCGAGCAGTACTTC.